The clone carrying this T cell receptor beta chain is judged medium-sized (0.01 to 0.1%). The antigen remains unidentified. The source of the sample is a study of T cells in localized non-small cell lung cancer. Assay: immunoSEQ multiplex PCR; the TCRdb copy retains only in-frame clones and omits some. The sample yields about 2,300 clones, approximately 22% seen once. Germline V CDR1 and CDR2: MNHNS, SASEGT. CDR3 length: 14 amino acids. The V gene lost 1 base and the J gene lost 5 bases, with 10 bases spanning the gap. Broader study findings: Maximal T cell clonality occurred in uninvolved adjacent lung, with tumor ranking below it. Paired adjacent lung recovered a median roughly 54 of the top 100 tumor clones.

Sequenced here: lung tumor tissue, sampled before any cancer treatment. This clonotype originated in a man aged 40-75 years with stage I lung adenocarcinoma. The chain combines TRBV6-1 with TRBJ2-3, with D possibly matching TRBD1 (6 bases). Here the CDR3 DNA reads TGTGCCAGCAGTGAAGGGGGGCCCGGAGATACGCAGTATTTT. The encoded protein is CASSEGGPGDTQYF.